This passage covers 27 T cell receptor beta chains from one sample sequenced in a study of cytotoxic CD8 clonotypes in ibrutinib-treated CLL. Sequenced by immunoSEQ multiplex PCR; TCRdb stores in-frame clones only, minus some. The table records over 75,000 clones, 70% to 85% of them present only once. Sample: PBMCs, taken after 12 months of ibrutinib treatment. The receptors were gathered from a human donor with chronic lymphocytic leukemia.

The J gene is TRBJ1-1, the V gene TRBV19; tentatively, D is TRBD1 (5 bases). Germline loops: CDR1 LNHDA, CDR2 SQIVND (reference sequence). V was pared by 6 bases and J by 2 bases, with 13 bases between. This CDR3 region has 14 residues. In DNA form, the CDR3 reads TGTGCCAGTAGAACGCAGGGATCAAACACTGAAGCTTTCTTT. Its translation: CASRTQGSNTEAFF.

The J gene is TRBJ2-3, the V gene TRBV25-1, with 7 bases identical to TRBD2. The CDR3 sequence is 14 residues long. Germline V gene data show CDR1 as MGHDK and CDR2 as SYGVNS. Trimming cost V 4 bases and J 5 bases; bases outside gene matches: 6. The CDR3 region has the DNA TGTGCCAGCAGTGGCCGGGGGGTTGGAGATACGCAGTATTTT. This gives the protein CASSGRGVGDTQYF.

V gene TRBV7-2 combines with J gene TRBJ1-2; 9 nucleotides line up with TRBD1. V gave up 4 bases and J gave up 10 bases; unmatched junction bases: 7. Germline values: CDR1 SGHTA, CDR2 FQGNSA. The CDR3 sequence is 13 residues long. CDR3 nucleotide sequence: TGTGCCAGCAGCTCACGACAGGGGGTGGACTACACCTTC. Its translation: CASSSRQGVDYTF.

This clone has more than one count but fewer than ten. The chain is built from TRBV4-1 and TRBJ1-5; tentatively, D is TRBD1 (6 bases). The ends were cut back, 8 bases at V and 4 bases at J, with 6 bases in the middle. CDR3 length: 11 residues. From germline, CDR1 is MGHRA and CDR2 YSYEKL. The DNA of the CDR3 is TGCGCCAGCGGACAGAATCAGCCCCAGCATTTT. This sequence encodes CASGQNQPQHF.

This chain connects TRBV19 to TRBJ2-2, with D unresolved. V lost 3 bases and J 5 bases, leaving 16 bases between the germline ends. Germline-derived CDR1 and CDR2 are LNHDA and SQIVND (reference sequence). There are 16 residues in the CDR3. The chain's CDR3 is CASSIWRLGLTGELFF. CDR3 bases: TGTGCCAGTAGTATTTGGCGTTTAGGATTGACCGGGGAGCTGTTTTTT.

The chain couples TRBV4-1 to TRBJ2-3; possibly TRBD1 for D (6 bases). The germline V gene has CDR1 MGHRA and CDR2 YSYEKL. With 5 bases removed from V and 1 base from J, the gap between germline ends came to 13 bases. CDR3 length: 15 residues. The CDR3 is CASSFGQSRTDTQYF. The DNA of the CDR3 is TGCGCCAGCAGCTTCGGACAGTCTCGCACAGATACGCAGTATTTT.

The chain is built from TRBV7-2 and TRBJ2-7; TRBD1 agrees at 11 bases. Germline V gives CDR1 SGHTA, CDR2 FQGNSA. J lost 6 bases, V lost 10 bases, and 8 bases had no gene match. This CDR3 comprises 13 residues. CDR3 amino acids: CATRTGGLGEQYF. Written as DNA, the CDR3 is TGTGCCACGCGGACAGGGGGCTTGGGCGAGCAGTACTTC. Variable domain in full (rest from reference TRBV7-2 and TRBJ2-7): GAGVSQSPSNKVTEKGKDVELRCDPISGHTALYWYRQSLGQGLEFLIYFQGNSAPDKSGLPSDRFSAERTGGSVSTLTIQRTQQEDSAVYLCATRTGGLGEQYFGPGTRLTVT.

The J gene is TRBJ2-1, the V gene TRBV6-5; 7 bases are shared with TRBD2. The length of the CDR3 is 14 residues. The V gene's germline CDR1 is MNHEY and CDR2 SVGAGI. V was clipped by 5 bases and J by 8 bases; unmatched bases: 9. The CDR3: CASSEAGEVDEQFF. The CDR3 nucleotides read TGTGCCAGCAGTGAGGCGGGGGAGGTCGATGAGCAGTTCTTC.

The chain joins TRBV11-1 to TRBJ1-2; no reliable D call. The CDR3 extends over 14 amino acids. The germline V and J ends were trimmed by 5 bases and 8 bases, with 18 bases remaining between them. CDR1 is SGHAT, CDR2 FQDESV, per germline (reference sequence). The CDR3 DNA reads TGTGCCAGCAGCACGATGACAAGGGCCGAAGGCTACACCTTC. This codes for CASSTMTRAEGYTF. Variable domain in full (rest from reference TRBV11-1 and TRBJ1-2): EAEVAQSPRYKITEKSQAVAFWCDPISGHATLYWYRQILGQGPELLVQFQDESVVDDSQLPKDRFSAERLKGVDSTLKIQPAELGDSAMYLCASSTMTRAEGYTFGSGTRLTVV.

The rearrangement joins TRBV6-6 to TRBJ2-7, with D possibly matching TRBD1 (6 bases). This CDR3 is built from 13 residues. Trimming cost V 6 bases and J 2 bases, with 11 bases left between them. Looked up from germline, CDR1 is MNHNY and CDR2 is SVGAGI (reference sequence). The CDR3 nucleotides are TGTGCCAGCAGCCGACAGGACCCCTACGAGCAGTACTTC. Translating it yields CASSRQDPYEQYF.

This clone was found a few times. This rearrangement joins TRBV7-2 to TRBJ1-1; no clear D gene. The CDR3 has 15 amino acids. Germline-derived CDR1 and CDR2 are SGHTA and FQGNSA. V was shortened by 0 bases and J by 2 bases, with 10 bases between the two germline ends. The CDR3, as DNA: TGTGCCAGCAGCTTAGCCAGCAGAGTTAACACTGAAGCTTTCTTT. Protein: CASSLASRVNTEAFF.

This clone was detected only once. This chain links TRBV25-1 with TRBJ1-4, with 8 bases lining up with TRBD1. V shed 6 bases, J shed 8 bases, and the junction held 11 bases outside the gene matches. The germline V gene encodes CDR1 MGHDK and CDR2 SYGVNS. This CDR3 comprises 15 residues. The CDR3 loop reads CASRDTGGKREKLFF. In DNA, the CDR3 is TGTGCCAGCAGGGATACAGGGGGAAAGAGGGAAAAACTGTTTTTT. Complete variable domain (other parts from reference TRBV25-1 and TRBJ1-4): EADIYQTPRYLVIGTGKKITLECSQTMGHDKMYWYQQDPGMELHLIHYSYGVNSTEKGDLSSESTVSRIRTEHFPLTLESARPSHTSQYLCASRDTGGKREKLFFGSGTQLSVL.

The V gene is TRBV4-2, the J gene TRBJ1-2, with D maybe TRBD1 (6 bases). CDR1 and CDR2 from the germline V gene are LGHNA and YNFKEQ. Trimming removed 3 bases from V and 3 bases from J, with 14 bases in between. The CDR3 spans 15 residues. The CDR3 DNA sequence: TGTGCCAGCAGCCAGAGTGAGGCAGGGGACTATGGCTACACCTTC. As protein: CASSQSEAGDYGYTF.

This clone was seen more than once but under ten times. CDR3 residues: CASSRGTGQPQHF. CDR3 coding DNA: TGTGCCAGCAGCCGGGGAACCGGGCAGCCCCAGCATTTT. The chain joins TRBV5-4 to TRBJ1-5; D gene ambiguous. Trimming cost V 4 bases and J 7 bases, with 12 bases left between them. Germline V gene sequence: CDR1 SGHNT, CDR2 YYREEE (reference sequence). The CDR3 totals 13 residues.

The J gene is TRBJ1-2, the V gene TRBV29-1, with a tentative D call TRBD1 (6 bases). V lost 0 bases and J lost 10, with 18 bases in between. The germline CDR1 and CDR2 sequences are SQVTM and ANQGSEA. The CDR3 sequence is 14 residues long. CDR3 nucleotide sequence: TGCAGCGTTGAAGATTATCGGCAGGGGAGTCCCTACACCTTC. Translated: CSVEDYRQGSPYTF.

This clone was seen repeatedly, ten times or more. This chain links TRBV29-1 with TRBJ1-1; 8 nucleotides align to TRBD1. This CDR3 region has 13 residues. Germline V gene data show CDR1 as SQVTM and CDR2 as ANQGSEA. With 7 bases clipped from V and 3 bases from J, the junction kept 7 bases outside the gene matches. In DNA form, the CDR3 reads TGCAGCGCCGGACAGGGTAAGGACACTGAAGCTTTCTTT. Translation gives CSAGQGKDTEAFF.

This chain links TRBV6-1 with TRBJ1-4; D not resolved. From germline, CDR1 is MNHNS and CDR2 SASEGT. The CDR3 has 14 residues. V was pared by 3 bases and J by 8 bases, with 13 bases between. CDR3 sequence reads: CASSESLTMEKLFF. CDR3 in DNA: TGTGCCAGCAGTGAGTCACTCACGATGGAAAAACTGTTTTTT.

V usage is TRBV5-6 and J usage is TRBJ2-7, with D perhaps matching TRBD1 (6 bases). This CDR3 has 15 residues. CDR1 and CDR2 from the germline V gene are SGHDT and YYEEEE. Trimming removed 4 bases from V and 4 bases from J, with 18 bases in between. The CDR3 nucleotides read TGTGCCAGCAGCCCGGCGCCCGGGACATATTACGAGCAGTACTTC. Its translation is CASSPAPGTYYEQYF.

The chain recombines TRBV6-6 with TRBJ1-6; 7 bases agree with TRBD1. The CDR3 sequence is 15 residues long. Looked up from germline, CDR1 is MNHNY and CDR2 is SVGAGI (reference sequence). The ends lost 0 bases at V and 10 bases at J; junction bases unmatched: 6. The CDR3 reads CASSYSKGGGSPLHF. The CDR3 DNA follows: TGTGCCAGCAGTTACTCGAAAGGGGGCGGATCACCCCTCCACTTT.

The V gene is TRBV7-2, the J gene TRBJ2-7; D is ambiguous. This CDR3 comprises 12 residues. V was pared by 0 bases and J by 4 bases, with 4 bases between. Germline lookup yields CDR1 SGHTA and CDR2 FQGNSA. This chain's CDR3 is CASSLAWYEQYF. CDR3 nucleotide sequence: TGTGCCAGCAGCTTAGCTTGGTACGAGCAGTACTTC.

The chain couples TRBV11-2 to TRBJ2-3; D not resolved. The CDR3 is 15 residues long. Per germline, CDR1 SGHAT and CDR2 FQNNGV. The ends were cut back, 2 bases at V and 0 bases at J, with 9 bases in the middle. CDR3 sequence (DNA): TGTGCCAGCAGCTTACAACATACTAGCACAGATACGCAGTATTTT. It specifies CASSLQHTSTDTQYF. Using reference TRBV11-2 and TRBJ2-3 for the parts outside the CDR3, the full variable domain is EAGVAQSPRYKIIEKRQSVAFWCNPISGHATLYWYQQILGQGPKLLIQFQNNGVVDDSQLPKDRFSAERLKGVDSTLKIQPAKLEDSAVYLCASSLQHTSTDTQYFGPGTRLTVL.

The CDR3 protein is CASRDGLPYGYTF. The CDR3 DNA sequence: TGTGCCAGCAGGGACGGCCTACCCTATGGCTACACCTTC. The genes are TRBV21-1 and TRBJ1-2. TRBV21-1 is reported as a pseudogene. CDR3 length: 13 amino acids.

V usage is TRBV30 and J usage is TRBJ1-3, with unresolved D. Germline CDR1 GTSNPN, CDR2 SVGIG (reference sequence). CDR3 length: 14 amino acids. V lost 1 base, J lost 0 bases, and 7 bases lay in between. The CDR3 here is CAWSAQTSGNTIYF. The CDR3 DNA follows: TGTGCCTGGAGTGCCCAAACCTCTGGAAACACCATATATTTT.

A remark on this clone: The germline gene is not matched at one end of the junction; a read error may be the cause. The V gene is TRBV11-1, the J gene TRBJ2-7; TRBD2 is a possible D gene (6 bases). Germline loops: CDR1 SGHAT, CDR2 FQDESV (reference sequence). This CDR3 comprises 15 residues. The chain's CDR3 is CVSSSLSSGAYEQYF. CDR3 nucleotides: TGTGTCAGCAGCTCTTTAAGCTCGGGAGCCTACGAGCAGTACTTC.

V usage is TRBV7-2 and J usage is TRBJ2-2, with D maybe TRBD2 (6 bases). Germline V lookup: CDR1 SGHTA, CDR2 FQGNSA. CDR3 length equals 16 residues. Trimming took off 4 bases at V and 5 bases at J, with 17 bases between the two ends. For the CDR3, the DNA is TGTGCCAGCAGCTATCGGCTAGCGTCAAATACCGGGGAGCTGTTTTTT. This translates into CASSYRLASNTGELFF. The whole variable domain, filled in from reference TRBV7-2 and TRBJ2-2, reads GAGVSQSPSNKVTEKGKDVELRCDPISGHTALYWYRQSLGQGLEFLIYFQGNSAPDKSGLPSDRFSAERTGGSVSTLTIQRTQQEDSAVYLCASSYRLASNTGELFFGEGSRLTVL.

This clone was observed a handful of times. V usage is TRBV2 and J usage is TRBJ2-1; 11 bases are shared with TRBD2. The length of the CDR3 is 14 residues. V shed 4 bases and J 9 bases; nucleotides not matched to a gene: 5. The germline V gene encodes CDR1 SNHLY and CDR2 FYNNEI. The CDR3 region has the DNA TGTGCCAGCAGTGGGGGAACTAGCGGGGGTGAGCAGTTCTTC. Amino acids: CASSGGTSGGEQFF.

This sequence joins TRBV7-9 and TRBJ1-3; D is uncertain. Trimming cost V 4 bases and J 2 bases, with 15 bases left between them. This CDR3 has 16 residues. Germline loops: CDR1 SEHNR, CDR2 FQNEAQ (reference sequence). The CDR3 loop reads CASSYLEVSTGNTIYF. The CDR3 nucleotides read TGTGCCAGCAGCTACTTAGAAGTTTCGACTGGAAACACCATATATTTT.